The clone carrying this T cell receptor beta chain was observed many times. The germline V gene has CDR1 MNHNS and CDR2 SASEGT. Trimming pared 11 bases from V and 3 bases from J, leaving 20 bases between. This CDR3 comprises 15 residues. Through Arm-PCR of CDR3 regions and iRepertoire HTBI primers, TCR beta libraries were built. From the multiplex PCR reads, TCRdb called clonotypes with MiXCR, one entry per CDR3 protein. The repertoire has a few hundred thousand distinct CDR3 sequences, 15% to 20% of them found once; the top ten carry 20% to 25%. Sample time point: newly diagnosed GD, antithyroid drugs for less than 3 months. With RNA extracted from PBMCs as input, the TCR library was made. This sample was included in a study of regulatory T cells in long-lasting Graves disease. The same sample was also used in a study of T cells in Graves' hyperthyroidism and ophthalmopathy.

The chain links TRBV6-1 to TRBJ1-5, with D perhaps TRBD1 (5 bases). The material sequenced was peripheral blood mononuclear cells (PBMCs), taken at new diagnosis, from a patient treated with antithyroid drugs. The clonotype comes from a woman between 18 and 29 years old with Graves disease. CDR3 nucleotide sequence: TGTGCCGCCTTCGCAGGGTACGGGGTCAATCAGCCCCAGCATTTT. It yields the protein CAAFAGYGVNQPQHF.